This note documents a single T cell receptor (beta chain) sequence. Its target is unknown. The data originate from a study of beta chain features in type 1 diabetes. General study findings and limits: Shorter TCRB CDR3s, moderately but significantly so, marked every one of the four CD4+ subsets in Type 1 diabetes patients.

This CDR3 has 15 amino acids. CDR1 SGHNT and CDR2 YYREEE come from the germline V gene (reference sequence). Trimming removed 0 bases from V and 1 base from J; junction bases left unmatched: 0. Heparinised blood was drawn once per donor, averaging approximately 0.12 L. Reverse transcribing all isolated RNA meant expressed TCRB transcripts were sequenced. Clones were read by immunoSEQ multiplex PCR, and TCRdb kept only the in-frame ones, dropping some. The sample holds about 260,000 clones, around 21% seen once. Sequenced sample: naive CD4+ T cells from blood. This chain joins TRBV5-4 and TRBJ2-5; 10 nucleotides agree with TRBD1. The clonotype comes from a woman between 40 and 50 years old with type 1 diabetes. Here the CDR3 reads CASSLGTGGQETQYF. DNA of the CDR3: TGTGCCAGCAGCTTGGGGACAGGGGGCCAAGAGACCCAGTACTTC.